The entry below describes one TCR beta chain. The antigen is not known. PCR primers comprised 60 Vbeta and 13 Jbeta primers. TCRdb's copy holds only in-frame clones and misses some; the assay was immunoSEQ multiplex PCR. The sample has over 200,000 clones, approximately 82% seen once. J lost 4 bases, V lost 2 bases, and 5 bases had no gene match. Per germline, CDR1 MNHNS and CDR2 SASEGT. The CDR3 runs to 15 residues. The source of the sample is a study of cytomegalovirus exposure and HLA in healthy donors. Notes on the study in general: It was fewer than 200 TCR beta chains that were listed as cytomegalovirus-associated. Several of the most significant clusters appeared, in a later analysis, to be linked to common viral pathogens. The study found most TCR sequences rare, yet found some public TCRs in many donors.

This chain joins TRBV6-1 and TRBJ2-7; 10 nucleotides match TRBD2. The TCR originated in a male donor in good health and CMV-seronegative. The sample consisted of PBMCs. CDR3 in DNA: TGTGCCAGCAGTGAACAGGCTAGCGGGAGTTACGAGCAGTACTTC. The encoded protein is CASSEQASGSYEQYF.